This TCR beta chain stems from a study of vaccination and CD4 T cells after COVID-19. CDR3 length: 16 residues. V dropped 2 bases and J dropped 0 bases, with 13 bases sitting between them. The V gene's germline CDR1 is LGHNA and CDR2 YNFKEQ. An Oncomine TCR Beta short-read assay was used to sequence the DNA from cultured CD4+ T cells. Via MiXCR, TCRdb re-called the PCR reads, giving one row per CDR3 protein. In the table there are approximately 9,700 distinct CDR3 sequences, about two thirds of which are singletons. Worth noting for this clonotype: Its antigen is still unknown.

Treatment here: 10-day PBMC culture with coronavirus spike peptide pools or control peptides (ViraFEST assay). Sequenced input: CD4+ T cells from blood, cultured in vitro. This chain joins TRBV4-2 and TRBJ1-2; D gene unclear. This receptor was taken from a human donor who had recovered from COVID-19. Here the CDR3 DNA reads TGTGCCAGCAGCCAATCTCGGCCCAGCACTAACTATGGCTACACCTTC. It specifies CASSQSRPSTNYGYTF.